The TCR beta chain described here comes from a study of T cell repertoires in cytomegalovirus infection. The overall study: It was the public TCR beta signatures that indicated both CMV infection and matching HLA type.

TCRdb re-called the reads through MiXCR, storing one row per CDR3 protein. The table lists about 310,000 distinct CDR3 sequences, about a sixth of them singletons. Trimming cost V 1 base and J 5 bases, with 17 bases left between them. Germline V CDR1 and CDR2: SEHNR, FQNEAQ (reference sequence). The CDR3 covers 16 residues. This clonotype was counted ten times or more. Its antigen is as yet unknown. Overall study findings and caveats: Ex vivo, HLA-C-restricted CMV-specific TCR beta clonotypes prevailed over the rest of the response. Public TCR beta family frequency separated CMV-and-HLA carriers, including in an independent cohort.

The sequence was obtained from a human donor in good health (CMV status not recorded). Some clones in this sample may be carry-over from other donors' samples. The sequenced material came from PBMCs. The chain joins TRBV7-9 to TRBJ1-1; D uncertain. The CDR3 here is CASSLEGIRRGTEAFF. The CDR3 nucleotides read TGTGCCAGCAGCTTAGAAGGAATCAGGCGGGGTACTGAAGCTTTCTTT.